The 28 T cell receptor beta chains below come from one sample, sequenced in a study of spatial heterogeneity in lung cancer. One entry per CDR3 protein, called by TCRdb with MiXCR from the 5' RACE reads. The sample shows roughly 10,000 distinct CDR3 sequences, about a fifth of them seen only once. Time point here: blood at routine non-recurrence follow-up after resection. The specimen was PBMCs, collected at follow-up. The receptors shown here come from a male donor with early-stage non-small cell lung cancer.

This clonotype is medium-sized. The chain links TRBV20-1 to TRBJ1-2, with D possibly matching TRBD1 (5 bases). Germline V lookup: CDR1 DFQATT, CDR2 SNEGSKA (reference sequence). V shed 5 bases and J shed 8 bases, with 21 bases lying between them. This CDR3 is built from 14 residues. CDR3 residues: CSARSETAPWGYTF. In DNA form, the CDR3 reads TGCAGTGCTCGATCCGAGACAGCACCTTGGGGCTACACCTTC.

This clonotype was observed a single time. The rearrangement links TRBV20-1 to TRBJ2-7; D may be TRBD1 (6 bases). The CDR3 is made up of 14 amino acids. The germline V and J ends were trimmed by 2 bases and 0 bases, with 11 bases remaining between them. Germline CDR1 reads DFQATT; CDR2 reads SNEGSKA (reference sequence). The CDR3 reads CSARLTGTSYEQYF. For the CDR3, the DNA is TGCAGTGCTAGATTAACAGGGACCTCCTACGAGCAGTACTTC.

V gene TRBV18 combines with J gene TRBJ1-1, with a possible D match to TRBD1 (6 bases). V gave up 3 bases and J gave up 8 bases, with 13 bases separating them. The CDR3 covers 13 residues. Germline V gene lookup returns CDR1 KGHSH and CDR2 LQKENI. The CDR3 region has the DNA TGTGCCAGCTCACCTGGCGGGACAAGGGAAGCTTTCTTT. It specifies CASSPGGTREAFF.

This clonotype turned up a few times. This chain connects TRBV2 to TRBJ1-5; the D is unclear. CDR1 and CDR2 (germline): SNHLY, FYNNEI. Trimming cost V 2 bases and J 6 bases, with 8 bases left between them. The CDR3 covers 13 residues. Written as DNA, the CDR3 is TGTGCCAGCAGTGAAATTAGTGGTCAGCCCCAGCATTTT. It translates to CASSEISGQPQHF.

This clonotype has more than one count but fewer than ten. This chain uses TRBV4-3 with TRBJ1-1, with D unclear. This CDR3 has 14 residues. Germline V gene lookup returns CDR1 LGHNA and CDR2 YSLEER. The V and J ends lost 3 bases and 2 bases respectively, with 10 bases between them. CDR3 sequence (DNA): TGCGCCAGCAGCCAGGTTACAGAAAACACTGAAGCTTTCTTT. Residues: CASSQVTENTEAFF.

Details on this clonotype: Compared with germline, one end of the junction differs, possibly owing to a read error. V gene TRBV3-1 combines with J gene TRBJ1-1; D is unclear. CDR1 LGHDT and CDR2 YNNKEL come from the germline V gene (reference sequence). This CDR3 is 13 amino acids long. CDR3 amino acids: CASRTEANTEVFF. The CDR3, as DNA: TGTGCCAGCAGAACCGAGGCGAACACTGAAGTTTTCTTT.

This clonotype rates as medium-sized. The chain is built from TRBV29-1 and TRBJ2-1; TRBD2 matches 8 bases. There are 14 residues in the CDR3. CDR1 and CDR2 (germline): SQVTM, ANQGSEA. After removal of 4 bases from V and 0 bases from J, the junction contained 2 bases not matched to a gene. CDR3 loop: CSVGGLVSYNEQFF. CDR3 sequence (DNA): TGCAGCGTTGGGGGACTAGTCTCCTACAATGAGCAGTTCTTC.

As DNA, the CDR3 is TGCAGTGCCCCGACCCGCACAGATACGCAGTATTTT. The encoded protein is CSAPTRTDTQYF. The chain couples TRBV20-1 to TRBJ2-3; D is undetermined. The CDR3 has 12 amino acids. Germline CDR1 is DFQATT and CDR2 is SNEGSKA (reference sequence). Trimming cost V 6 bases and J 1 base, with 8 bases left between them.

The rearrangement joins TRBV28 to TRBJ2-1; possible D gene TRBD1, 5 bases. CDR3 length equals 13 residues. Germline values: CDR1 MDHEN, CDR2 SYDVKM. V lost 7 bases and J 7 bases, leaving 14 bases between the germline ends. The CDR3 region has the DNA TGTGCCAGCATGTTAGACAGTAGAAATGAGCAGTTCTTC. This sequence encodes CASMLDSRNEQFF.

This clonotype was seen repeatedly, ten times or more. The genes are TRBV29-1 and TRBJ1-3; no clear D gene. Looked up from germline, CDR1 is SQVTM and CDR2 is ANQGSEA. CDR3 length: 13 amino acids. V lost 5 bases and J lost 3, with 11 bases in between. The CDR3 loop is CSVSWADGNTIYF. CDR3 in DNA: TGCAGCGTTAGCTGGGCGGATGGAAACACCATATATTTT.

This clonotype was seen many times. This chain joins TRBV19 and TRBJ1-1, with a tentative D call TRBD1 (5 bases). V was cut by 3 bases and J by 6 bases, with 11 bases left in between. Germline CDR1 is LNHDA and CDR2 is SQIVND (reference sequence). CDR3 size: 13 residues. Written as DNA, the CDR3 is TGTGCCAGTAGTATGACGGGGGGATCTGAAGCTTTCTTT. This gives the protein CASSMTGGSEAFF.

This clonotype is medium-sized (0.01 to 0.1%). J is TRBJ2-7 and V is TRBV20-1; the match to TRBD2 covers 7 bases. CDR3 length: 13 residues. V lost 2 bases to trimming and J lost 4 bases; unmatched junction nucleotides: 5. Germline V CDR1 and CDR2: DFQATT, SNEGSKA (reference sequence). The DNA for the CDR3 is TGCAGTGCTAGAACTAGCGTAGAATACGAGCAGTACTTC. This sequence encodes CSARTSVEYEQYF.

Ten or more counts support this clonotype. The chain combines TRBV29-1 with TRBJ1-1, with D perhaps matching TRBD1 (5 bases). Trimming removed 0 bases at V and 4 bases at J, with 9 bases between. The CDR3 covers 13 residues. Germline CDR1 and CDR2: SQVTM and ANQGSEA. The chain's CDR3 is CSVEEGGSTEAFF. The DNA for the CDR3 is TGCAGCGTTGAAGAGGGGGGTAGCACTGAAGCTTTCTTT.

This clonotype was counted a few times. The chain employs TRBV2 and TRBJ2-1, with D possibly being TRBD1 (5 bases). CDR3 length: 11 residues. Trimming shortened V by 8 bases and J by 5 bases, and 7 bases separated the two germline ends. The germline V gene encodes CDR1 SNHLY and CDR2 FYNNEI. Written as DNA, the CDR3 is TGTGCCAGCCTCAGGGACAATGAGCAGTTCTTC. Its protein is CASLRDNEQFF. Combining the CDR3 with reference TRBV2 and TRBJ2-1 gives the whole variable domain EPEVTQTPSHQVTQMGQEVILRCVPISNHLYFYWYRQILGQKVEFLVSFYNNEISEKSEIFDDQFSVERPDGSNFTLKIRSTKLEDSAMYFCASLRDNEQFFGPGTRLTVL.

This clonotype was seen a few times. The chain carries TRBV12-3 or TRBV12-4 and TRBJ2-5; TRBD1 might be the D (5 bases). CDR3 size: 13 residues. The V gene lost 6 bases and the J gene lost 4 bases, with 12 bases spanning the gap. The CDR3 here is CASRRTSRETQYF. In DNA, the CDR3 is TGTGCCAGCAGGAGGACAAGCCGAGAGACCCAGTACTTC.

This clonotype is labeled medium-sized (0.01 to 0.1%). The chain uses TRBV12-3 or TRBV12-4 and TRBJ1-1, with a weak D call TRBD1 (5 bases). Trimming pared 0 bases from V and 10 bases from J, leaving 12 bases between. The CDR3 is 13 amino acids. As DNA, the CDR3 is TGTGCCAGCAGTTTAGCGTCTGGGGGATCAGCTTTCTTT. Residues: CASSLASGGSAFF.

This clonotype was found a few times. The rearrangement uses TRBV5-1 and TRBJ1-2, with TRBD1 identical over 7 bases. CDR1 is SGHRS and CDR2 is YFSETQ in the germline V gene. CDR3 length: 15 residues. V was clipped by 0 bases and J by 4 bases; unmatched bases: 6. This CDR3 is CASSLVGTAIYGYTF. CDR3 bases: TGCGCCAGCAGCTTGGTCGGGACAGCTATCTATGGCTACACCTTC.

By share, this clonotype ranks as medium-sized (0.01 to 0.1%). This sequence joins TRBV29-1 and TRBJ1-1; D perhaps matches TRBD1 (5 bases). V gave up 4 bases and J gave up 1 base, with 7 bases separating them. CDR1 and CDR2 from the germline V gene are SQVTM and ANQGSEA. CDR3 length: 12 amino acids. CDR3: CSVGQGNTEAFF. In nucleotides, the CDR3 is TGCAGCGTTGGGCAGGGGAACACTGAAGCTTTCTTT. Variable domain in full (rest from reference TRBV29-1 and TRBJ1-1): SAVISQKPSRDICQRGTSLTIQCQVDSQVTMMFWYRQQPGQSLTLIATANQGSEATYESGFVIDKFPISRPNLTFSTLTVSNMSPEDSSIYLCSVGQGNTEAFFGQGTRLTVV.

As regards this clonotype: This may arise from a read error, as a much more abundant clone is one base away. The rearrangement joins TRBV19 to TRBJ2-1; D is possibly TRBD2 (6 bases). Germline loops: CDR1 LNHDA, CDR2 SQIVND (reference sequence). The CDR3 length is 14 residues. CDR3 sequence: CVSSIGGRNSEQFF. The DNA for the CDR3 is TGTGTCAGTAGTATAGGAGGGAGGAACAGTGAGCAGTTCTTC.

This clonotype qualifies as medium-sized (0.01 to 0.1%). The chain couples TRBV27 to TRBJ1-1, with D maybe TRBD1 (5 bases). There are 15 residues in the CDR3. CDR1 and CDR2 (germline): MNHEY, SMNVEV (reference sequence). V gave up 7 bases and J gave up 8 bases, with 23 bases separating them. The CDR3 region has the DNA TGTGCCAGCACCCTCGAGGGACTCGGCCGGGGAGAAGCTTTCTTT. This gives the protein CASTLEGLGRGEAFF.

The chain couples TRBV11-3 to TRBJ2-5, with no clear D. This CDR3 has 12 residues. The ends were cut back, 4 bases at V and 5 bases at J, with 8 bases in the middle. The germline V gene encodes CDR1 SGHNT and CDR2 YENEEA. DNA of the CDR3: TGTGCCAGCAGCTCGGCCTATGAGACCCAGTACTTC. Amino acids: CASSSAYETQYF.

Judged by abundance, this clonotype is medium-sized. V is TRBV29-1 and J is TRBJ1-1, with D tentatively TRBD1 (6 bases). Germline V gives CDR1 SQVTM, CDR2 ANQGSEA. Trimming left V 7 bases short and J 12 bases short, with 21 bases between. There are 12 residues in the CDR3. CDR3 bases: TGCAGCGGGTCGGACGGCGGGGGCGATCCTTTCTTT. It specifies CSGSDGGGDPFF.

The V call is TRBV20-1, the J call TRBJ1-4; D unclear. The V end was cut by 4 bases, the J end by 4 bases, with 16 bases between. The CDR3 consists of 15 residues. Germline V gene lookup returns CDR1 DFQATT and CDR2 SNEGSKA (reference sequence). The DNA of the CDR3 is TGCAGTGCTACCTCGACCGGAGGAAATAATGAAAAACTGTTTTTT. It yields the protein CSATSTGGNNEKLFF.

The chain combines TRBV6-6 with TRBJ2-3; 8 bases align to TRBD1. V was pared by 6 bases and J by 5 bases, with 10 bases of the junction left unmatched. The CDR3 is 15 residues long. The V gene's germline CDR1 is MNHNY and CDR2 SVGAGI (reference sequence). CDR3 protein: CASSYGAGGGDTQYF. In DNA, the CDR3 is TGTGCCAGCAGCTATGGGGCAGGGGGCGGAGATACGCAGTATTTT.

The CDR3, as DNA: TGCAGCGTTGAGGGGACACGGCGAGGAGAGCAGTACTTC. This translates into CSVEGTRRGEQYF. The rearrangement joins TRBV29-1 to TRBJ2-7; D is possibly TRBD1 (6 bases). Trimming cost V 3 bases and J 7 bases, with 16 bases left between them. In germline, CDR1 is SQVTM, CDR2 ANQGSEA. The CDR3 length is 13 residues.

This clonotype was recorded at least ten times. The rearrangement uses TRBV7-2 and TRBJ2-2, with D unresolved. The V end was cut by 5 bases, the J end by 7 bases, with 5 bases between. The CDR3 sequence is 11 residues long. Germline lookup yields CDR1 SGHTA and CDR2 FQGNSA. The CDR3 region is CASSHNGELFF. In DNA form, the CDR3 reads TGTGCCAGCAGCCACAACGGGGAGCTGTTTTTT.

This clonotype has a count of ten or more. The V gene is TRBV20-1, the J gene TRBJ1-1; D remains ambiguous. The V end was cut by 4 bases, the J end by 1 base, with 7 bases between. In germline, CDR1 is DFQATT, CDR2 SNEGSKA (reference sequence). CDR3 size: 12 residues. DNA for the CDR3: TGCAGTGCTAAGGTCAGGAACACTGAAGCTTTCTTT. Protein product: CSAKVRNTEAFF.

The CDR3 DNA sequence: TGTGCCAGCAGTTCGTCCGGCTGGGGAAACTACAATGAGCAGTTCTTC. Amino acids: CASSSSGWGNYNEQFF. The chain uses TRBV6-5 and TRBJ2-1; the D is unclear. With 4 bases removed from V and 3 bases from J, the gap between germline ends came to 16 bases. The germline CDR1 and CDR2 sequences are MNHEY and SVGAGI. CDR3 size: 16 residues.